One and the same sample provided the 30 T cell receptor beta chains below, sequenced in a study of Ad26.COV2.S vaccination and SARS-CoV-2 variants. Treatment given: roughly 18 received Ad26.COV2.S at low or high dose, single or two shots; roughly five received placebo; per-sample allocation not given. Each sample was drawn 63 days after the first injection (of vaccine or placebo). The repertoire was sequenced with immunoSEQ multiplex PCR; TCRdb's copy has only in-frame clones and lacks some. The table has a few hundred thousand clones, roughly 90% seen once. Specimen: peripheral blood, collected in a trial of Ad26.COV2.S vaccine versus placebo. The receptors were sampled from a person aged 18-60 years who received the Ad26.COV2.S COVID-19 vaccine or a placebo.

With regard to this clone: One end of the junction fails to match germline, which may point to a read error. This chain uses TRBV7-9 with TRBJ2-3, with TRBD2 as a possible D gene (6 bases). The length of the CDR3 is 16 residues. Germline-derived CDR1 and CDR2 are SEHNR and FQNEAQ (reference sequence). This chain's CDR3 is CTINKRAALSTDTQYF. CDR3 nucleotides: TGCACGATCAATAAGCGGGCGGCTCTTAGCACAGATACGCAGTATTTT.

This clone has more than one count but fewer than ten. The V gene is TRBV7-9, the J gene TRBJ1-1; D unclear. The germline CDR1 and CDR2 sequences are SEHNR and FQNEAQ (reference sequence). V lost 2 bases, J lost 0 bases, and 7 bases lay in between. The CDR3 covers 14 residues. Written as DNA, the CDR3 is TGTGCCAGCAGCTTATCGCAGTTGAACACTGAAGCTTTCTTT. Protein: CASSLSQLNTEAFF.

The chain uses TRBV7-2 and TRBJ2-2; 11 positions match TRBD2. Germline V gene data show CDR1 as SGHTA and CDR2 as FQGNSA. The ends lost 4 bases at V and 4 bases at J; junction bases unmatched: 2. The CDR3 sequence is 15 residues long. The DNA of the CDR3 is TGTGCCAGCAGCTCACTAGCGGGAGCCACCGGGGAGCTGTTTTTT. The encoded protein is CASSSLAGATGELFF.

The chain links TRBV5-6 to TRBJ1-2, with D perhaps TRBD1 (6 bases). In germline, CDR1 is SGHDT, CDR2 YYEEEE. V lost 0 bases and J lost 5, with 14 bases in between. CDR3 size: 15 residues. This CDR3 reads CASSLGLGGGYGYTF. Here the CDR3 DNA reads TGTGCCAGCAGCTTGGGGTTGGGGGGCGGATATGGCTACACCTTC.

The chain is built from TRBV5-1 and TRBJ2-1; a possible D gene is TRBD2 (5 bases). CDR1 and CDR2 from the germline V gene are SGHRS and YFSETQ. Trimming stripped 5 bases from V and 8 bases from J, with 17 bases between. The CDR3 length is 14 residues. CDR3 loop: CASRNQRGWHEQFF. The CDR3 coding sequence is TGCGCCAGCAGAAACCAAAGAGGGTGGCATGAGCAGTTCTTC.

The chain carries TRBV27 and TRBJ1-2; possible D gene TRBD1, 5 bases. In germline, CDR1 is MNHEY, CDR2 SMNVEV (reference sequence). The CDR3 loop spans 16 amino acids. Trimming pared 6 bases from V and 0 bases from J, leaving 17 bases between. As DNA, the CDR3 is TGTGCCAGCAGGTCGGGACGGGGCTTATCTAACTATGGCTACACCTTC. The encoded protein is CASRSGRGLSNYGYTF.

As DNA, the CDR3 is TGCAGTGCTAGTTATGGACTACCCACATGGGTGGGGGAGACCCAGTACTTC. It specifies CSASYGLPTWVGETQYF. This sequence joins TRBV20-1 and TRBJ2-5; D possibly corresponds to TRBD2 (6 bases). The CDR3 extends over 17 amino acids. CDR1 and CDR2 (germline): DFQATT, SNEGSKA (reference sequence). V lost 3 bases and J lost 5, with 25 bases in between.

The rearrangement links TRBV7-2 to TRBJ2-5; unclear D gene. The ends were cut back, 1 base at V and 5 bases at J, with 8 bases in the middle. The CDR3 is 13 residues long. Germline V gene lookup returns CDR1 SGHTA and CDR2 FQGNSA. CDR3 in DNA: TGTGCCAGCAGCTTAGATTTGAGGGAGACCCAGTACTTC. Its translation is CASSLDLRETQYF.

The rearrangement uses TRBV7-2 and TRBJ1-2; the D gene is possibly TRBD1 (5 bases). The V end lost 5 bases, the J end lost 2 bases, and 21 bases lay between the germline ends. Germline V gene data show CDR1 as SGHTA and CDR2 as FQGNSA. The CDR3 covers 17 residues. In nucleotides, the CDR3 is TGTGCCAGCAGCCTGGTCGTGTGGGGGAAGGCCAACTATGGCTACACCTTC. As protein: CASSLVVWGKANYGYTF.

This chain connects TRBV4-1 to TRBJ2-1, with TRBD2 identical over 7 bases. The CDR3 runs 16 residues. CDR1 and CDR2 (germline): MGHRA, YSYEKL. Trimming at V came to 7 bases and at J to 3 bases, leaving 12 bases not matched to a gene. The chain's CDR3 is CASTAIFGGFYNEQFF. The CDR3 DNA reads TGCGCCAGCACCGCGATTTTCGGGGGGTTCTACAATGAGCAGTTCTTC.

The chain uses TRBV21-1 and TRBJ1-2; TRBD1 is the table's D call and was not checked against the DNA. TRBV21-1 represents a pseudogene. The CDR3 has 15 amino acids. Here the CDR3 reads CASQSQWGELYGYTF. The CDR3 nucleotides read TGTGCCAGCCAGAGTCAATGGGGCGAGCTATATGGCTACACCTTC.

This rearrangement joins TRBV7-2 to TRBJ1-1; the D gene is possibly TRBD1 (5 bases). V was pared by 4 bases and J by 4 bases, with 16 bases between. This CDR3 is 15 amino acids long. CDR1 is SGHTA, CDR2 FQGNSA, per germline. The CDR3 coding sequence is TGTGCCAGCAGCTCTTCCAGGGTGCTGAGCACTGAAGCTTTCTTT. Translation: CASSSSRVLSTEAFF.

This chain uses TRBV20-1 with TRBJ2-1; maybe TRBD1 (6 bases). The CDR3 has 10 amino acids. V lost 4 bases and J 16 bases, leaving 14 bases between the germline ends. Germline CDR1 DFQATT, CDR2 SNEGSKA (reference sequence). This CDR3 reads CSAKRDKFFF. CDR3 nucleotides: TGCAGTGCTAAAAGGGACAAGTTCTTCTTC.

The chain joins TRBV5-1 to TRBJ1-2, with D unclear. The CDR3 has 12 residues. Trimming pared 8 bases from V and 4 bases from J, leaving 12 bases between. Germline V gene sequence: CDR1 SGHRS, CDR2 YFSETQ. CDR3 sequence: CASSEDSYGYTF. The CDR3 nucleotides are TGCGCCAGTAGCGAAGACTCCTATGGCTACACCTTC.

CDR3 nucleotides: TGCGCCAGCAGATACAGGGAGGGCGACGAGCAGTACGTC. This encodes CASRYREGDEQYV. V and J are TRBV5-1 and TRBJ2-7, with D possibly being TRBD2 (7 bases). CDR1 is SGHRS, CDR2 YFSETQ, per germline. Trimming removed 5 bases from V and 5 bases from J, with 14 bases in between. The CDR3 spans 13 residues.

The chain's CDR3 is CASSLEWGYEQYV. The DNA for the CDR3 is TGTGCCAGCAGCTTAGAATGGGGCTACGAGCAGTACGTC. The gene calls are TRBV7-2 and TRBJ2-7; D is uncertain. Germline V lookup: CDR1 SGHTA, CDR2 FQGNSA. This CDR3 is 13 amino acids long. Trimming removed 1 base from V and 3 bases from J, with 7 bases in between.

The chain employs TRBV19 and TRBJ2-4; D may be TRBD1 (6 bases). CDR3 length: 16 amino acids. V gave up 0 bases and J gave up 3 bases, with 12 bases separating them. The germline CDR1 and CDR2 sequences are LNHDA and SQIVND (reference sequence). This chain's CDR3 is CASSIDRGFNKNIQYF. The CDR3 DNA is TGTGCCAGTAGTATAGACAGGGGCTTTAACAAAAACATTCAGTACTTC.

The J gene is TRBJ1-2, the V gene TRBV28; D unclear. V lost 3 bases and J lost 4, with 6 bases in between. Germline values: CDR1 MDHEN, CDR2 SYDVKM. This CDR3 is built from 12 residues. The CDR3 spells CASSLGSYGYTF. Written as DNA, the CDR3 is TGTGCCAGCAGTTTGGGTTCCTATGGCTACACCTTC.

This chain links TRBV19 with TRBJ1-4; D ambiguous. CDR3 length: 15 amino acids. CDR1 and CDR2 (germline): LNHDA, SQIVND (reference sequence). V was pared by 3 bases and J by 0 bases, with 8 bases between. The DNA of the CDR3 is TGTGCCAGTAGTATCGACCGAACAACTAATGAAAAACTGTTTTTT. Translation: CASSIDRTTNEKLFF.

V and J are TRBV14 and TRBJ2-2; TRBD1 aligns across 8 bases. CDR3 length: 16 residues. V shed 3 bases, J shed 4 bases, and the junction held 7 bases outside the gene matches. Germline values: CDR1 SGHDN, CDR2 FVKESK. The CDR3 DNA reads TGTGCCAGCAGCCAGGGTCAGGGGGCGCCCACCGGGGAGCTGTTTTTT. Protein: CASSQGQGAPTGELFF. The full variable domain, its missing parts supplied by reference TRBV14 and TRBJ2-2, is EAGVTQFPSHSVIEKGQTVTLRCDPISGHDNLYWYRRVMGKEIKFLLHFVKESKQDESGMPNNRFLAERTGGTYSTLKVQPAELEDSGVYFCASSQGQGAPTGELFFGEGSRLTVL.

J is TRBJ1-2 and V is TRBV2; possibly TRBD1 for D (6 bases). Deletions cut 9 bases from V and 7 bases from J, with 15 bases between. Germline V gives CDR1 SNHLY, CDR2 FYNNEI. The CDR3 contains 12 residues. In DNA, the CDR3 is TGTGCCAGACCTAAGGGGGGCGTTGGCTACACCTTC. Residues: CARPKGGVGYTF.

With regard to this clone: This CDR3 is also generated by other DNA sequences in the sample. The CDR3 DNA is TGTGCCAGCAGCGTAGGGGGGACCGATACGCAGTATTTT. It codes for CASSVGGTDTQYF. V and J are TRBV9 and TRBJ2-3, with D tentatively TRBD1 or TRBD2 (5 bases each). CDR3 length equals 13 residues. V lost 0 bases to trimming and J lost 6 bases, with 8 bases between them. Germline CDR1 reads SGDLS; CDR2 reads YYNGEE.

This rearrangement joins TRBV28 to TRBJ2-1; D is unclear. Trimming shortened V by 10 bases and J by 4 bases, and 14 bases separated the two germline ends. The CDR3 runs to 13 residues. CDR1 MDHEN and CDR2 SYDVKM come from the germline V gene. CDR3 loop: CATCDFRYNEQFF. CDR3 DNA: TGTGCCACCTGTGATTTTAGGTACAATGAGCAGTTCTTC.

The V call is TRBV7-6, the J call TRBJ1-2; possibly TRBD1 for D (5 bases). CDR1 and CDR2 from the germline V gene are SGHVS and FNYEAQ. The CDR3 consists of 16 residues. V was clipped by 2 bases and J by 7 bases, with 20 bases between them. CDR3: CASSLNRLGVPGGYTF. The CDR3 DNA reads TGTGCCAGCAGCTTAAACCGCCTAGGGGTCCCTGGTGGCTACACCTTC.

The chain uses TRBV19 and TRBJ1-1, with TRBD1 matching 8 bases. V dropped 5 bases and J dropped 5; count of bases not matched to a gene: 4. The V gene's germline CDR1 is LNHDA and CDR2 SQIVND (reference sequence). CDR3 length equals 13 residues. CDR3: CASSVRQGTEAFF. Here the CDR3 DNA reads TGTGCCAGTAGTGTACGACAGGGGACTGAAGCTTTCTTT.

This chain links TRBV7-9 with TRBJ1-1; the D is unclear. V dropped 6 bases and J dropped 0 bases, with 5 bases sitting between them. Germline V lookup: CDR1 SEHNR, CDR2 FQNEAQ (reference sequence). This CDR3 is built from 12 residues. The chain's CDR3 is CASRGMNTEAFF. In DNA form, the CDR3 reads TGTGCCAGCAGGGGCATGAACACTGAAGCTTTCTTT.

This chain uses TRBV27 with TRBJ1-5; 11 bases are a match to TRBD1. The junction had 5 bases not matched to a gene; V was cut back by 3 bases and J by 4 bases. CDR1 is MNHEY and CDR2 is SMNVEV in the germline V gene (reference sequence). The CDR3 consists of 16 residues. The CDR3 protein is CASSLRGQGGNQPQHF. CDR3 bases: TGTGCCAGCAGTTTGAGGGGACAGGGGGGTAATCAGCCCCAGCATTTT.

This chain joins TRBV5-1 and TRBJ2-7; no clear D. CDR3 length equals 14 residues. Germline values: CDR1 SGHRS, CDR2 YFSETQ. Trimming took 2 bases from V and 4 from J, leaving 13 bases between them. In DNA form, the CDR3 reads TGCGCCAGCAGCTTTACCAGCAAACTTTACGAGCAGTACGTC. It codes for CASSFTSKLYEQYV.

The chain joins TRBV3-1 (or the pseudogene TRBV3-2) to TRBJ2-4; 7 bases agree with TRBD1. This CDR3 comprises 15 residues. The germline V gene has CDR1 LGHDT and CDR2 YNNKEL (reference sequence). V lost 4 bases, J lost 5 bases, and 8 bases stayed unmatched. CDR3 in DNA: TGTGCCAGCAGCCCCCTAACAGGGGCCGAAAACATTCAGTACTTC. Amino acids: CASSPLTGAENIQYF.

The chain links TRBV7-2 to TRBJ1-2; 9 positions agree with TRBD1. V trimming: 5 bases; J trimming: 8 bases; junction bases outside the gene matches: 12. Germline lookup yields CDR1 SGHTA and CDR2 FQGNSA. CDR3 length: 15 residues. CDR3 loop: CASSPRTGEEWGYTF. CDR3 coding DNA: TGTGCCAGCAGCCCCCGGACAGGGGAAGAGTGGGGCTACACCTTC.